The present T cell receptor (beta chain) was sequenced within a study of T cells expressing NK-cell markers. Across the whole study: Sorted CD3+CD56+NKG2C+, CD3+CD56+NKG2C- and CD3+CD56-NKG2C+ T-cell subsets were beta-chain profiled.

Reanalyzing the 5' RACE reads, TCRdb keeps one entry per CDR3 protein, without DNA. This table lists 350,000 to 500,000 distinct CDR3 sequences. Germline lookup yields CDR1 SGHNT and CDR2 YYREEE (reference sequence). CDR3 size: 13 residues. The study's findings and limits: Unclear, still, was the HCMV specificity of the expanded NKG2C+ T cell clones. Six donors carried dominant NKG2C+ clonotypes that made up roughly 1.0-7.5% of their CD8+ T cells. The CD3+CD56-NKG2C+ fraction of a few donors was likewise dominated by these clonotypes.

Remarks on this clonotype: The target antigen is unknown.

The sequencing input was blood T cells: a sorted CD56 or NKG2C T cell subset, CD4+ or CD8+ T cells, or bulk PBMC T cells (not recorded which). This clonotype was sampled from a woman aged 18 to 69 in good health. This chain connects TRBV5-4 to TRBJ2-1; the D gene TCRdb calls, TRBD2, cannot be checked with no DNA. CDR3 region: CASSSGGVNEQFF.